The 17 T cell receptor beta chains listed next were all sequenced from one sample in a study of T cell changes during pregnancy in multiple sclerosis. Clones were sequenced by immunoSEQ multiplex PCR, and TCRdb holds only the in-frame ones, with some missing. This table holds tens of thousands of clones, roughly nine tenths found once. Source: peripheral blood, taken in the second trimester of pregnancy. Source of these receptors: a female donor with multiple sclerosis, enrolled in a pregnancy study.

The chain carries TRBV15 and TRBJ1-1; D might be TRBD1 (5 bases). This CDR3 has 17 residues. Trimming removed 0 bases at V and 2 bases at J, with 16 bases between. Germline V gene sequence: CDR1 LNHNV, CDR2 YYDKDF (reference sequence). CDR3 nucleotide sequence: TGTGCCACCAGCAGAGATCGCGGGACCTCCGTAAACACTGAAGCTTTCTTT. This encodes CATSRDRGTSVNTEAFF.

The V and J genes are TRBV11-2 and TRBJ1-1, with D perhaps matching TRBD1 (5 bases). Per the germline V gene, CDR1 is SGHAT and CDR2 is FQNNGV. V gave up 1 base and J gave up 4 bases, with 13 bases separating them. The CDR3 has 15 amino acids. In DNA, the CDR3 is TGTGCCAGCAGCTTAGTACGTCAGGGAGGCACTGAAGCTTTCTTT. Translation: CASSLVRQGGTEAFF.

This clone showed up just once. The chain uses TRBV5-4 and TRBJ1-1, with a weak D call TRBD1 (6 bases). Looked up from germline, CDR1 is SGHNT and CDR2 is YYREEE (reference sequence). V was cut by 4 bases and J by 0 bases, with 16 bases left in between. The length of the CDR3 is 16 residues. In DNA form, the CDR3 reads TGTGCCAGCAGCCGGTTGGGGGCAGGAATGAACACTGAAGCTTTCTTT. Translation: CASSRLGAGMNTEAFF.

CDR3 sequence (DNA): TGTGCCAGCAGCTTCCGTAGCCCAGATACGCAGTATTTT. It yields the protein CASSFRSPDTQYF. The chain has TRBV7-3 and TRBJ2-3; D is unclear. Trimming removed 3 bases from V and 4 bases from J, with 8 bases in between. Per germline, CDR1 SGHTA and CDR2 FQGTGA. The CDR3 is 13 amino acids.

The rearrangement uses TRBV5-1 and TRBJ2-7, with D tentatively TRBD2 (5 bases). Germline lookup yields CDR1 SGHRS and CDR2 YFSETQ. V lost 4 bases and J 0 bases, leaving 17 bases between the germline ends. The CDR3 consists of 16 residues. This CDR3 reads CASSNQLAGVSYEQYF. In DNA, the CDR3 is TGCGCCAGCAGCAACCAACTGGCGGGCGTCTCCTACGAGCAGTACTTC.

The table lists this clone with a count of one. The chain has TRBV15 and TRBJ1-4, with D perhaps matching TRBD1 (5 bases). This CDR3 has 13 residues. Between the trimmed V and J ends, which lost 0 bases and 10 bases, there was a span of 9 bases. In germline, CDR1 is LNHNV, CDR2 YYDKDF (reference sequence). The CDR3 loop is CATSRDGGGKLFF. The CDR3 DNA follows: TGTGCCACCAGCAGAGATGGGGGGGGAAAACTGTTTTTT. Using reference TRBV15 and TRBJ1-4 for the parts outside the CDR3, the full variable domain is DAMVIQNPRYQVTQFGKPVTLSCSQTLNHNVMYWYQQKSSQAPKLLFHYYDKDFNNEADTPDNFQSRRPNTSFCFLDIRSPGLGDTAMYLCATSRDGGGKLFFGSGTQLSVL.

The CDR3 DNA sequence: TGTGCCTGGAGTGTACCCCCTACAGGGGTTACGTGTATTCAGCCCCAGCATTTT. This translates into CAWSVPPTGVTCIQPQHF. The chain uses TRBV30 and TRBJ1-5, with 7 nucleotides matching TRBD1. The CDR3 sequence is 18 residues long. Germline lookup yields CDR1 GTSNPN and CDR2 SVGIG (reference sequence). Losses at the gene ends were 0 bases for V and 6 bases for J; bases not matched to a gene: 17.

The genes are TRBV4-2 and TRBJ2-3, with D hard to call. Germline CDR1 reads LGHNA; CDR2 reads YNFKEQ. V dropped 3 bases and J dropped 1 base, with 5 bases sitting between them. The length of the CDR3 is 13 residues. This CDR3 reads CASSQAGTDTQYF. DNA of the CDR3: TGTGCCAGCAGCCAGGCAGGCACAGATACGCAGTATTTT.

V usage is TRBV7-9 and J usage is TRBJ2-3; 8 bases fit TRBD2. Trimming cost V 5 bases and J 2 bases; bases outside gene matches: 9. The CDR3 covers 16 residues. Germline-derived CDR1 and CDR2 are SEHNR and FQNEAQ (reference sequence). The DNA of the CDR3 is TGTGCCAGCAGCAATAGACCGGGACTAGACACAGATACGCAGTATTTT. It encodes CASSNRPGLDTDTQYF.

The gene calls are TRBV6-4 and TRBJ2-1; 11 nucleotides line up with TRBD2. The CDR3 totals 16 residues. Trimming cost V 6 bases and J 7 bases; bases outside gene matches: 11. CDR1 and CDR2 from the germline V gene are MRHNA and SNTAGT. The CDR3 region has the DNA TGTGCCAGCAGCCGGGAGCTAGCGGGGGGAGCTAATGAGCAGTTCTTC. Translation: CASSRELAGGANEQFF.

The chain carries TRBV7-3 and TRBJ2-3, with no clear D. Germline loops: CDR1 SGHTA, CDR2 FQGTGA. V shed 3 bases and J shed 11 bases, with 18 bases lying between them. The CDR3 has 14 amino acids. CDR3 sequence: CASSFFGSLEKQYF. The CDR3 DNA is TGTGCCAGCAGCTTTTTCGGTTCTCTGGAGAAGCAGTATTTT.

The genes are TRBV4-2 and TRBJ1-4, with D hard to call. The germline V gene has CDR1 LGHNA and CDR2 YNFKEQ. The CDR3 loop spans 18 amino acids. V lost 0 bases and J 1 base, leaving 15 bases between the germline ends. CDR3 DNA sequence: TGTGCCAGCAGCCAAGAGGCTTCTCGAGGAGGAACTAATGAAAAACTGTTTTTT. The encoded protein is CASSQEASRGGTNEKLFF.

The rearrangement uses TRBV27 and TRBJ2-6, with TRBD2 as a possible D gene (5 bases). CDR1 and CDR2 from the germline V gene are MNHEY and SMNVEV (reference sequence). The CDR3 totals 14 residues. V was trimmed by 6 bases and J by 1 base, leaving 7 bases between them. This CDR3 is CASSRDSGANVLTF. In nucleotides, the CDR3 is TGTGCCAGCAGCCGGGATTCTGGGGCCAACGTCCTGACTTTC.

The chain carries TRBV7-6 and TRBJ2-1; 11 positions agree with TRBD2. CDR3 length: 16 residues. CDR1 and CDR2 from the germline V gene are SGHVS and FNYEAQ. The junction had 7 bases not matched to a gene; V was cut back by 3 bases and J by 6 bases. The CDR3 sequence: CASSLSSGGVVNEQFF. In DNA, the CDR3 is TGTGCCAGCAGCTTGAGTAGCGGGGGGGTAGTCAATGAGCAGTTCTTC.

CDR3 region: CASIEGVGASFEQYF. The CDR3 DNA sequence: TGTGCCAGCATCGAAGGGGTAGGGGCCTCTTTCGAGCAGTACTTC. The gene calls are TRBV6-1 and TRBJ2-5, with a weak D call TRBD1 (5 bases). Matching the DNA end better, TRBJ2-7 makes the J call doubtful. CDR1 is MNHNS, CDR2 SASEGT, per germline. CDR3 length: 15 residues.

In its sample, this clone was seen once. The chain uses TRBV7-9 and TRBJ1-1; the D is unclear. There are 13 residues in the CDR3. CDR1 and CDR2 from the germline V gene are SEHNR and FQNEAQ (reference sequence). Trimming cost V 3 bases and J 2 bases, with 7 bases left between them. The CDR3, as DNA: TGTGCCAGCAGCTTTTACACAAACACTGAAGCTTTCTTT. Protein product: CASSFYTNTEAFF.

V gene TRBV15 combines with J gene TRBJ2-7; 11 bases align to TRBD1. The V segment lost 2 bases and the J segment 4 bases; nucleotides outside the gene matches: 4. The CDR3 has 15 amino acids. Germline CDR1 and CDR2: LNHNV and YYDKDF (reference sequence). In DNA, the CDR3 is TGTGCCACCAGCAGATCCGGGACAGGGGGGTACGAGCAGTACTTC. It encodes CATSRSGTGGYEQYF.